The next 6 T cell receptor beta chains were all read from a single sample in a study of OX40 agonist ivuxolimab in advanced cancers. Libraries were prepared by immunoSEQ multiplex PCR; TCRdb keeps only in-frame clonotypes and omits some of them. The sample lists around 57,000 clones, around 86% occurring once. Sequencing was performed on CD4+ or CD8+ T cells sorted from blood, taken in a trial of the OX40 agonist ivuxolimab. The source is an adult with an advanced solid tumor such as melanoma, head and neck, liver or kidney cancer.

V gene TRBV6-6 combines with J gene TRBJ1-2, with D maybe TRBD1 (5 bases). Germline CDR1 MNHNY, CDR2 SVGAGI (reference sequence). The CDR3 loop spans 15 amino acids. The V end lost 8 bases, the J end lost 2 bases, and 18 bases lay between the germline ends. CDR3 coding DNA: TGTGCCAGCCATAAATCGGGGGGACTCAACTATGGCTACACCTTC. It encodes CASHKSGGLNYGYTF.

The chain couples TRBV25-1 to TRBJ2-7, with D perhaps matching TRBD1 or TRBD2 (5 bases each). The CDR3 has 13 amino acids. V lost 3 bases to trimming and J lost 4 bases, with 10 bases between them. From germline, CDR1 is MGHDK and CDR2 SYGVNS. In DNA form, the CDR3 reads TGTGCCAGCAGTGATGGGGGAGTTTACGAGCAGTACTTC. It encodes CASSDGGVYEQYF.

The chain recombines TRBV15 with TRBJ1-1, with D tentatively TRBD1 (5 bases). This CDR3 has 12 residues. Germline V CDR1 and CDR2: LNHNV, YYDKDF (reference sequence). Trimming removed 2 bases from V and 11 bases from J, with 12 bases in between. CDR3 residues: CATSRQGTRAFF. CDR3 sequence (DNA): TGTGCCACCAGCAGACAGGGAACGAGGGCTTTCTTT.

The count of this clone is one. The chain uses TRBV7-9 and TRBJ2-5, with a tentative D call TRBD2 (5 bases). Trimming took 6 bases from V and 0 from J, leaving 11 bases between them. CDR3 size: 14 residues. Germline V gives CDR1 SEHNR, CDR2 FQNEAQ (reference sequence). CDR3 sequence reads: CASRPPGNQETQYF. Written as DNA, the CDR3 is TGTGCCAGCAGACCGCCGGGAAACCAAGAGACCCAGTACTTC.

The chain is built from TRBV30 and TRBJ2-3; 13 positions match TRBD2. CDR1 and CDR2 from the germline V gene are GTSNPN and SVGIG (reference sequence). V shed 4 bases and J 4 bases; nucleotides not matched to a gene: 8. CDR3 size: 16 residues. The CDR3 loop is CAWTSGLAGRADTQYF. The CDR3 region has the DNA TGTGCCTGGACCTCGGGACTAGCGGGAAGGGCAGATACGCAGTATTTT.

This chain joins TRBV29-1 and TRBJ2-1; D unclear. The CDR3 has 12 residues. Germline CDR1 reads SQVTM; CDR2 reads ANQGSEA. V was clipped by 3 bases and J by 12 bases, with 15 bases between them. The chain's CDR3 is CSVEGNRDLQFF. The CDR3 bases are TGCAGCGTTGAGGGGAACAGAGACTTGCAGTTCTTC.